One sample yielded the 20 T cell receptor beta chains listed below, sequenced in a study of blood T cells in healthy people across ages. A second 7 to 11 cycle PCR used barcoded and J-beta primers. TCRdb passed the 5' RACE reads through MiXCR, listing each CDR3 protein once. Of fewer than 750,000 distinct CDR3 sequences in the sample, approximately 52% were seen once. The sequenced material came from blood. These TCRs come from a woman of 80 years or more in good health.

This clonotype was seen only once. J is TRBJ2-3 and V is TRBV28, with D possibly matching TRBD2 (5 bases). The CDR3 is made up of 15 amino acids. Germline values: CDR1 MDHEN, CDR2 SYDVKM. The V and J ends lost 3 bases and 1 base respectively, with 11 bases between them. For the CDR3, the DNA is TGTGCCAGCAGTTTTAGGTCGCGGGGCACAGATACGCAGTATTTT. It specifies CASSFRSRGTDTQYF.

V gene TRBV13 combines with J gene TRBJ1-1, with D possibly matching TRBD1 (5 bases). CDR1 and CDR2 (germline): PRHDT, FYEKMQ (reference sequence). The CDR3 length is 13 residues. Between the trimmed V and J ends, which lost 3 bases and 11 bases, there was a span of 16 bases. CDR3 DNA sequence: TGTGCCAGCAGCTTTGGGCAGGGATTAGGGGCTTTCTTT. Translated, it gives CASSFGQGLGAFF.

This clonotype was seen ten or more times. The genes are TRBV29-1 and TRBJ2-1, with 9 positions matching TRBD1. This CDR3 spans 14 amino acids. The germline gives CDR1 SQVTM, CDR2 ANQGSEA. V gave up 6 bases and J gave up 5 bases; unmatched junction bases: 8. This CDR3 is CSVEGQGIDNEQFF. Here the CDR3 DNA reads TGCAGCGTGGAGGGACAGGGAATCGACAATGAGCAGTTCTTC.

There are many counts of this clonotype. CDR3 loop: CASRRDRDHGYTF. CDR3 bases: TGTGCCAGCAGAAGAGACAGGGACCATGGCTACACCTTC. This chain joins TRBV28 and TRBJ1-2; 7 nucleotides line up with TRBD1. J lost 6 bases, V lost 6 bases, and 7 bases had no gene match. Looked up from germline, CDR1 is MDHEN and CDR2 is SYDVKM. The CDR3 is 13 amino acids.

The table lists this clonotype with many counts. The genes are TRBV21-1 and TRBJ2-1. TRBV21-1 is recorded as a pseudogene. This CDR3 has 17 amino acids. CDR3 in amino acids: CASSKDRRDGDYNEQFF. CDR3 bases: TGTGCCAGCAGCAAAGATCGTCGAGACGGCGACTACAATGAGCAGTTCTTC.

This clonotype has ten or more counts. The chain recombines TRBV7-3 with TRBJ1-5, with D uncertain. Germline V gene data show CDR1 as SGHTA and CDR2 as FQGTGA. The CDR3 runs to 13 residues. The V end lost 6 bases, the J end lost 2 bases, and 8 bases lay between the germline ends. The CDR3 loop reads CASSSNGNQPQHF. In DNA, the CDR3 is TGTGCCAGCAGTTCCAACGGCAATCAGCCCCAGCATTTT.

The V gene is TRBV4-1, the J gene TRBJ2-1; D uncertain. The DNA matches TRBJ2-7 better at its end, which makes the J call doubtful. The CDR3 runs to 17 residues. Germline V gene data show CDR1 as MGHRA and CDR2 as YSYEKL. CDR3 coding DNA: TGCGCCAGCAGCCAACCTCAAGCCTTTAGCTCCTACAAGGAGCAGTACTTC. Translation gives CASSQPQAFSSYKEQYF.

This clonotype was seen at least ten times. CDR3 bases: TGCAGTGCCCACCCCAGGGGGACTCTGTTTTACGAGCAGTACTTC. Protein sequence: CSAHPRGTLFYEQYF. The chain combines TRBV20-1 with TRBJ2-7; weak D call: TRBD1 (7 bases). The CDR3 has 15 amino acids. The V gene's germline CDR1 is DFQATT and CDR2 SNEGSKA (reference sequence). V lost 6 bases, J lost 4 bases, and 22 bases lay in between.

Details on this clonotype: Likely a read error: the CDR3 ends without its conserved phenylalanine or tryptophan. Because the CDR3's place on the DNA is in doubt, the DNA is left out and the CDR3 is given as listed by TCRdb. This rearrangement joins TRBV7-2 to TRBJ2-5; TRBD1 is taken as the D call from the table, unchecked against the DNA. Per germline, CDR1 SGHTA and CDR2 FQGNSA. The CDR3 numbers 16 amino acids, ends counted. This CDR3 is CASSFRNREQGYTFGS.

This clonotype was detected many times. This chain joins TRBV2 and TRBJ2-5; D not certain. The germline gives CDR1 SNHLY, CDR2 FYNNEI. Trimming pared 7 bases from V and 7 bases from J, leaving 16 bases between. The CDR3 covers 13 residues. CDR3 DNA: TGTGCCAGCAAGCTAGATGGCGTCGGGACCCAGTACTTC. It specifies CASKLDGVGTQYF.

The V call is TRBV21-1, the J call TRBJ2-7; TRBD1 is the table's D call and was not checked against the DNA. TRBV21-1 is a documented pseudogene. The CDR3 spans 15 residues. The CDR3 DNA reads TGTGCCAGCAGCAACGGGGGGGGGCAGAGGAACGAGCAGTACTTC. Encoded protein: CASSNGGGQRNEQYF.

The chain is built from TRBV5-5 and TRBJ2-7, with D perhaps matching TRBD1 or TRBD2 (5 bases each). Trimming removed 1 base from V and 1 base from J, with 9 bases in between. The CDR3 consists of 14 residues. Per the germline V gene, CDR1 is SGHKS and CDR2 is YYEKEE (reference sequence). The chain's CDR3 is CASSLWDVSYEQYF. For the CDR3, the DNA is TGTGCCAGCAGCTTGTGGGACGTGTCCTACGAGCAGTACTTC.

The rearrangement joins TRBV20-1 to TRBJ2-1; perhaps TRBD2 as D (5 bases). The CDR3 has 14 amino acids. Germline CDR1 is DFQATT and CDR2 is SNEGSKA (reference sequence). Trimming pared 3 bases from V and 6 bases from J, leaving 15 bases between. The CDR3 sequence: CSARALVGANEQFF. The CDR3 bases are TGCAGTGCTAGGGCACTAGTGGGAGCCAATGAGCAGTTCTTC.

A word on this clonotype: A much larger clone lies a single base off, so this may be a read error. The chain links TRBV7-9 to TRBJ2-1; D gene ambiguous. This CDR3 comprises 14 residues. Per germline, CDR1 SEHNR and CDR2 FQNEAQ (reference sequence). Trimming cost V 1 base and J 6 bases, with 10 bases left between them. DNA of the CDR3: TGTGCCAGCAGCTTAGTTCGGACCGGCAATGAGCAGTTCTTC. Its protein product is CASSLVRTGNEQFF. The complete variable domain, with remaining parts taken from reference TRBV7-9 and TRBJ2-1, reads DTGVSQNPRHKITKRGQNVTFRCDPISEHNRLYWYRQTLGQGPEFLTYFQNEAQLEKSRLLSDRFSAERPKGSFSTLEIQRTEQGDSAMYLCASSLVRTGNEQFFGPGTRLTVL.

The chain has TRBV7-3 and TRBJ2-4; possibly TRBD2 for D (6 bases). Germline values: CDR1 SGHTA, CDR2 FQGTGA. The V and J ends lost 5 bases and 8 bases respectively, with 19 bases between them. CDR3 size: 15 residues. Here the CDR3 DNA reads TGTGCCAGCAGCACCCAAGGCGGGGCTGCAGACATTCAGTACTTC. Amino acid sequence: CASSTQGGAADIQYF.

The chain's CDR3 is CASSPTPGGALGNEQFF. CDR3 nucleotides: TGTGCCAGCAGCCCAACCCCCGGGGGGGCCTTAGGGAATGAGCAGTTCTTC. The rearrangement uses TRBV7-2 and TRBJ2-1; TRBD2 matches 8 bases. Unmatched junction bases numbered 16, after V lost 5 bases and J lost 7 bases. Germline values: CDR1 SGHTA, CDR2 FQGNSA. This CDR3 spans 17 amino acids.

The sample holds many counts of this clonotype. The rearrangement links TRBV29-1 to TRBJ2-3; 8 nucleotides match TRBD1. V was clipped by 4 bases and J by 2 bases; unmatched bases: 5. This CDR3 has 14 residues. Germline CDR1 is SQVTM and CDR2 is ANQGSEA. CDR3: CSVVTGGFTDTQYF. The CDR3 nucleotides are TGCAGCGTTGTCACAGGGGGGTTCACAGATACGCAGTATTTT.

This clonotype turned up a few times. The V gene is TRBV27, the J gene TRBJ1-5; D gene unclear. Germline V gives CDR1 MNHEY, CDR2 SMNVEV (reference sequence). Between the trimmed V and J ends, which lost 3 bases and 0 bases, there was a span of 9 bases. The CDR3 is made up of 15 amino acids. CDR3 nucleotides: TGTGCCAGCAGTTTTGGTGGGTATAGCAATCAGCCCCAGCATTTT. This codes for CASSFGGYSNQPQHF.

This clonotype came up once. This chain's CDR3 is CASSLQSVDEQFF. CDR3 bases: TGTGCCAGCAGCTTGCAAAGCGTAGACGAACAGTTCTTC. The rearrangement links TRBV7-6 to TRBJ2-1; D gene uncertain. This CDR3 has 13 residues. Germline CDR1 reads SGHVS; CDR2 reads FNYEAQ. Trimming took off 3 bases at V and 13 bases at J, with 16 bases between the two ends.

This clonotype was counted a single time. The CDR3 DNA reads as TGCAGTGCTGGCGGGACTAGCGGGGGGAGGAATACGCAGTATTTT. Protein sequence: CSAGGTSGGRNTQYF. This chain uses TRBV20-1 with TRBJ2-3; 15 bases match TRBD2. V was pared by 5 bases and J by 7 bases, with 7 bases of the junction left unmatched. The CDR3 sequence is 15 residues long. Germline assignment: CDR1 DFQATT and CDR2 SNEGSKA (reference sequence).